The 26 T cell receptor beta chains below come from one sample, sequenced in a study of beta chain features in type 1 diabetes. The authors reverse transcribed all of the isolated RNA, so sequencing captured expressed TCRB transcripts. The repertoire was sequenced with immunoSEQ multiplex PCR; TCRdb's copy has only in-frame clones and lacks some. The sample has 160,000 or so clones; 7.5% to 10% are singletons. Sequenced: central memory CD4+ T cells from blood. These receptors came from a young woman in good health.

This clone was counted only a few times. The chain links TRBV7-3 to TRBJ2-3; TRBD2 matches 7 bases. With V trimmed by 5 bases and J by 4 bases, 12 bases remained unmatched. The CDR3 is made up of 16 amino acids. Per germline, CDR1 SGHTA and CDR2 FQGTGA. This CDR3 reads CASSRPRRENPDTQYF. For the CDR3, the DNA is TGTGCCAGCAGCCGGCCCCGGCGGGAGAATCCAGATACGCAGTATTTT.

This clone appeared a few times. The chain uses TRBV10-3 and TRBJ1-5, with 8 bases that match TRBD1. J was trimmed by 6 bases and V by 10 bases; bases with no gene match: 14. The CDR3 sequence is 15 residues long. Germline CDR1 is ENHRY and CDR2 is SYGVKD. The CDR3 nucleotides are TGTGCCAGCCTCCCTGACAGGGGCATGGGTCAGCCCCAGCATTTT. It translates to CASLPDRGMGQPQHF.

This clone was counted between two and nine times. V gene TRBV5-1 combines with J gene TRBJ1-1; tentative D call: TRBD1 (6 bases). The germline gives CDR1 SGHRS, CDR2 YFSETQ. V was clipped by 4 bases and J by 5 bases, with 21 bases between them. The CDR3 spans 16 residues. The CDR3 spells CASSQGGYNRETEAFF. CDR3 in DNA: TGCGCCAGCAGCCAGGGTGGTTATAACAGGGAAACTGAAGCTTTCTTT.

The chain joins TRBV7-9 to TRBJ2-5; 8 positions agree with TRBD1. V dropped 5 bases and J dropped 10; count of bases not matched to a gene: 18. The CDR3 has 16 amino acids. Per the germline V gene, CDR1 is SEHNR and CDR2 is FQNEAQ (reference sequence). In DNA, the CDR3 is TGTGCCAGCAGCCCCCCAGGGGGCTTCGGGCCGGTGGGCCAGTACTTC. It encodes CASSPPGGFGPVGQYF.

This clone came up a few times. This chain joins TRBV29-1 and TRBJ1-2; 7 positions match TRBD1. V shed 6 bases and J 7 bases; nucleotides not matched to a gene: 11. Germline CDR1 reads SQVTM; CDR2 reads ANQGSEA. The CDR3 sequence is 13 residues long. The CDR3 DNA is TGCAGCGTCACCAACGAGGGGGCAGGTGGCTACACCTTC. This translates into CSVTNEGAGGYTF.

This clone has only a few counts. This chain links TRBV7-8 with TRBJ2-7, with 9 bases fitting TRBD1. CDR1 is SGHVS, CDR2 FQNEAQ, per germline. The V segment lost 0 bases and the J segment 3 bases; nucleotides outside the gene matches: 3. This CDR3 has 15 amino acids. The CDR3 region has the DNA TGTGCCAGCAGCTTAGCGCGGACAGGGGTCTACGAGCAGTACTTC. This codes for CASSLARTGVYEQYF.

This clone was counted a few times. The chain couples TRBV5-4 to TRBJ1-1, with 11 bases fitting TRBD1. CDR1 is SGHNT and CDR2 is YYREEE in the germline V gene (reference sequence). CDR3 length: 17 amino acids. V was pared by 7 bases and J by 0 bases, with 11 bases of the junction left unmatched. The CDR3 bases are TGTGCCAGCGAACCAGGACAGGGGGCGAGAATGAACACTGAAGCTTTCTTT. Encoded protein: CASEPGQGARMNTEAFF.

The chain recombines TRBV5-1 with TRBJ2-5; no definite D call. There are 14 residues in the CDR3. Trimming took 4 bases from V and 1 from J, leaving 11 bases between them. The germline V gene has CDR1 SGHRS and CDR2 YFSETQ. CDR3 residues: CASSLLTSQETQYF. The CDR3 coding sequence is TGCGCCAGCAGCCTCCTGACAAGCCAAGAGACCCAGTACTTC.

V usage is TRBV5-4 and J usage is TRBJ2-3; 13 bases line up with TRBD2. The CDR3 is made up of 16 amino acids. Germline CDR1 SGHNT, CDR2 YYREEE (reference sequence). V was clipped by 4 bases and J by 3 bases; unmatched bases: 5. The CDR3 loop is CASSQKLAGGTDTQYF. CDR3 DNA sequence: TGTGCCAGCAGCCAAAAACTAGCGGGGGGGACAGATACGCAGTATTTT.

This clone has more than one count but fewer than ten. V is TRBV5-6 and J is TRBJ1-3; TRBD1 agrees at 9 bases. V shed 2 bases and J 3 bases; nucleotides not matched to a gene: 3. CDR1 and CDR2 (germline): SGHDT, YYEEEE. The CDR3 runs 15 residues. The CDR3 loop reads CASSFPDRGGNTIYF. CDR3 nucleotide sequence: TGTGCCAGCAGCTTTCCGGACAGGGGTGGAAACACCATATATTTT.

The genes are TRBV27 and TRBJ1-5, with D unresolved. CDR1 and CDR2 (germline): MNHEY, SMNVEV (reference sequence). The CDR3 runs to 16 residues. Trimming removed 4 bases at V and 0 bases at J, with 13 bases between. CDR3 sequence: CASSYPRGSSNQPQHF. The CDR3 DNA sequence: TGTGCCAGCAGTTACCCCCGAGGGAGTAGCAATCAGCCCCAGCATTTT.

This clone turned up a few times. J is TRBJ2-5 and V is TRBV7-2; perhaps TRBD1 as D (5 bases). V lost 3 bases to trimming and J lost 1 base, with 15 bases between them. This CDR3 comprises 16 residues. Germline V CDR1 and CDR2: SGHTA, FQGNSA. The CDR3 sequence is CASSFEPQASQETQYF. For the CDR3, the DNA is TGTGCCAGCAGCTTCGAACCACAGGCTTCCCAAGAGACCCAGTACTTC.

The chain has TRBV6-1 and TRBJ1-2, with 7 bases identical to TRBD1. J lost 5 bases, V lost 7 bases, and 4 bases had no gene match. The CDR3 is made up of 12 amino acids. The germline CDR1 and CDR2 sequences are MNHNS and SASEGT. The CDR3 loop is CASTRDRYGYTF. The CDR3 bases are TGTGCCAGCACCCGGGACAGATATGGCTACACCTTC.

The sample holds a few counts of this clone. The chain carries TRBV27 and TRBJ1-1; no definite D call. The CDR3 extends over 14 amino acids. The germline V gene has CDR1 MNHEY and CDR2 SMNVEV (reference sequence). The V end lost 8 bases, the J end lost 0 bases, and 13 bases lay between the germline ends. DNA for the CDR3: TGTGCCAGCCCTACCCGGGGTTTGAACACTGAAGCTTTCTTT. This codes for CASPTRGLNTEAFF.

This clone was observed a few times. The CDR3 coding sequence is TGCGCCAGCAGACCGCCGGGACTTGAGAACACTGAAGCTTTCTTT. It yields the protein CASRPPGLENTEAFF. The gene calls are TRBV5-1 and TRBJ1-1, with D possibly being TRBD1 (5 bases). The CDR3 is 15 residues long. Germline CDR1 is SGHRS and CDR2 is YFSETQ. V shed 5 bases and J shed 1 base, with 15 bases lying between them. The full variable domain, completed using reference TRBV5-1 and TRBJ1-1, is KAGVTQTPRYLIKTRGQQVTLSCSPISGHRSVSWYQQTPGQGLQFLFEYFSETQRNKGNFPGRFSGRQFSNSRSEMNVSTLELGDSALYLCASRPPGLENTEAFFGQGTRLTVV.

The chain joins TRBV30 to TRBJ1-3; D is unclear. V dropped 4 bases and J dropped 8 bases, with 12 bases sitting between them. The CDR3 has 12 residues. The germline V gene has CDR1 GTSNPN and CDR2 SVGIG (reference sequence). The CDR3 region is CAWNEGKDTIYF. The CDR3 nucleotides read TGTGCCTGGAACGAGGGCAAGGACACCATATATTTT.

This chain connects TRBV4-2 to TRBJ2-7; no reliable D call. Trimming left V 1 base short and J 0 bases short, with 7 bases between. CDR1 and CDR2 from the germline V gene are LGHNA and YNFKEQ. The CDR3 loop spans 14 amino acids. The CDR3, as DNA: TGTGCCAGCAGCCAAGGTTCCGGCTCCTACGAGCAGTACTTC. This gives the protein CASSQGSGSYEQYF.

Concerning this clone itself: Other nucleotide sequences in the sample specify the same CDR3. The rearrangement uses TRBV5-1 and TRBJ2-1, with D perhaps matching TRBD2 (5 bases). Germline V gene sequence: CDR1 SGHRS, CDR2 YFSETQ. This CDR3 has 15 residues. Deletions cut 2 bases from V and 0 bases from J, with 9 bases between. The CDR3 nucleotides read TGCGCCAGCAGCTTCGGTGGGAGCTCCTACAATGAGCAGTTCTTC. Protein product: CASSFGGSSYNEQFF.

The rearrangement joins TRBV4-1 to TRBJ1-1; maybe TRBD1 (5 bases). V was cut by 1 base and J by 6 bases, with 12 bases left in between. The CDR3 covers 14 residues. Germline lookup yields CDR1 MGHRA and CDR2 YSYEKL. The CDR3 coding sequence is TGCGCCAGCAGCCAAGTCTTGACAGTCCCTGAAGCTTTCTTT. Protein sequence: CASSQVLTVPEAFF.

The sample holds a few counts of this clone. The CDR3 reads CASSLGGGTYGNTIYF. The CDR3 DNA is TGTGCCAGCAGCTTAGGAGGCGGGACGTATGGAAACACCATATATTTT. V gene TRBV7-9 combines with J gene TRBJ1-3, with a tentative D call TRBD1 (5 bases). Per the germline V gene, CDR1 is SEHNR and CDR2 is FQNEAQ (reference sequence). Trimming left V 1 base short and J 3 bases short, with 13 bases between. The CDR3 length is 16 residues.

This clone was found a few times. The chain couples TRBV4-3 to TRBJ2-2, with TRBD1 identical over 7 bases. The trim removed 1 base at V and 5 bases at J, leaving 10 bases unmatched. CDR1 is LGHNA and CDR2 is YSLEER in the germline V gene. The CDR3 length is 17 residues. CDR3 residues: CASSQGHDRVGTGELFF. CDR3 coding DNA: TGCGCCAGCAGCCAAGGGCACGACAGGGTTGGAACCGGGGAGCTGTTTTTT.

This clone was recorded a few times. The gene calls are TRBV14 and TRBJ1-2, with a tentative D call TRBD1 (6 bases). Trimming took off 4 bases at V and 5 bases at J, with 11 bases between the two ends. The CDR3 loop spans 13 amino acids. The germline gives CDR1 SGHDN, CDR2 FVKESK. CDR3 residues: CASSRWTDYGYTF. The DNA of the CDR3 is TGTGCCAGCAGCCGCTGGACAGATTATGGCTACACCTTC.

In its sample, this clone was seen a few times. This chain uses TRBV10-3 with TRBJ1-1, with a weak D call TRBD1 (6 bases). Trimming shortened V by 9 bases and J by 0 bases, and 11 bases separated the two germline ends. CDR1 is ENHRY and CDR2 is SYGVKD in the germline V gene. The CDR3 consists of 13 residues. CDR3 amino acids: CAIRQDLNTEAFF. DNA of the CDR3: TGTGCCATACGACAGGATTTGAACACTGAAGCTTTCTTT.

This clone was seen more than once but under ten times. The chain joins TRBV30 to TRBJ1-4; TRBD1 matches 9 bases. Trimming removed 6 bases from V and 8 bases from J; junction bases left unmatched: 10. CDR3 length equals 14 residues. CDR1 is GTSNPN and CDR2 is SVGIG in the germline V gene (reference sequence). The CDR3 loop reads CACSPGQGGEKLFF. In nucleotides, the CDR3 is TGTGCCTGCTCCCCGGGACAGGGAGGCGAAAAACTGTTTTTT.

The chain carries TRBV30 and TRBJ2-2; 9 nucleotides line up with TRBD1. This CDR3 region has 14 residues. Germline-derived CDR1 and CDR2 are GTSNPN and SVGIG (reference sequence). The V and J ends lost 5 bases and 6 bases, in that order; junction bases with no gene match: 7. The CDR3 nucleotides are TGTGCCTGGTGGGACAGGGTCTCGGCCGGGGAGCTGTTTTTT. Protein product: CAWWDRVSAGELFF.

This clone was detected only a few times. Distinct nucleotide sequences in the sample also encode this CDR3. J is TRBJ1-1 and V is TRBV9, with D tentatively TRBD1 (6 bases). Germline CDR1 is SGDLS and CDR2 is YYNGEE. The CDR3 is made up of 14 amino acids. V gave up 1 base and J gave up 0 bases, with 7 bases separating them. CDR3 protein: CASSVRQVNTEAFF. The CDR3 DNA follows: TGTGCCAGCAGCGTACGACAGGTGAACACTGAAGCTTTCTTT.